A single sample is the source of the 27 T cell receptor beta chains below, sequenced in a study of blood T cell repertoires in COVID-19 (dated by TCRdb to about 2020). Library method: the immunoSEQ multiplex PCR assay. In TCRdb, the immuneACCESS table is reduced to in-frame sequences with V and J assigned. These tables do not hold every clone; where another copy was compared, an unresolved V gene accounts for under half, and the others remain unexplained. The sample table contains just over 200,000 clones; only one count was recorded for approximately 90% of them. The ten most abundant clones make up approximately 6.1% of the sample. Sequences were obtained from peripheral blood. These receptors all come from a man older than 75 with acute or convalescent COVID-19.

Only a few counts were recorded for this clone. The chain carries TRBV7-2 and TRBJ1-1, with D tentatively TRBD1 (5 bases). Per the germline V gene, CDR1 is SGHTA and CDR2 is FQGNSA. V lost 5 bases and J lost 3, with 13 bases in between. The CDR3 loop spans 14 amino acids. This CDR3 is CASSKGLTDTEAFF. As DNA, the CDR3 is TGTGCCAGCAGCAAGGGACTTACAGACACTGAAGCTTTCTTT.

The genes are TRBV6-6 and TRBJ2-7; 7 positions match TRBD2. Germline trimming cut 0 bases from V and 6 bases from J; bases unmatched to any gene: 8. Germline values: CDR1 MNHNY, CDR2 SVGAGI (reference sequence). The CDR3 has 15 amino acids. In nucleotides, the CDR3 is TGTGCCAGCAGTTACTCTACGGGAGGAGGAGGCGAGCAGTACTTC. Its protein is CASSYSTGGGGEQYF.

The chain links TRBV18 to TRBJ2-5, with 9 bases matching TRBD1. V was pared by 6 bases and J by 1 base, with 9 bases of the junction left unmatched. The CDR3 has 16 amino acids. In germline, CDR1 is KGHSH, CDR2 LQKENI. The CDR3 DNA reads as TGTGCCAGCTCCCGAACCACAGGGGGCGGCCAAGAGACCCAGTACTTC. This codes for CASSRTTGGGQETQYF.

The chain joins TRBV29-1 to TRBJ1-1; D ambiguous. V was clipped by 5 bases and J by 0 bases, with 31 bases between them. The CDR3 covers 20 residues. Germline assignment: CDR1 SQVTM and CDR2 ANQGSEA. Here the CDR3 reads CSVLQLVGRGKGGLNTEAFF. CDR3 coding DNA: TGCAGCGTTCTCCAACTCGTCGGGCGAGGGAAGGGTGGGCTGAACACTGAAGCTTTCTTT.

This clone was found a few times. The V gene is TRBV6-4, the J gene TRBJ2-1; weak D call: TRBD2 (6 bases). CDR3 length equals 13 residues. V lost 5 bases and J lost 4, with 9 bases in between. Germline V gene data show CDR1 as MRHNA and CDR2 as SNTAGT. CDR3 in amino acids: CASSRELYNEQFF. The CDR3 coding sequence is TGTGCCAGCAGTCGGGAGTTATACAATGAGCAGTTCTTC.

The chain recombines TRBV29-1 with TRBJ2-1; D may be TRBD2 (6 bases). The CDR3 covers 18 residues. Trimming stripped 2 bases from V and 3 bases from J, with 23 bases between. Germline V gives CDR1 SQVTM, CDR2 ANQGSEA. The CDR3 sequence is CSVERATRRTSLYNEQFF. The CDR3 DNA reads TGCAGCGTTGAACGGGCCACCAGGCGAACTAGCCTCTACAATGAGCAGTTCTTC.

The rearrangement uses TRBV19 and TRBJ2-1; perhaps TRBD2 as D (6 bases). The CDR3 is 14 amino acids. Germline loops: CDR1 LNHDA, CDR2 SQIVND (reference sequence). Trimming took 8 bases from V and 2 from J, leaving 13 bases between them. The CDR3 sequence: CASGFERAYNEQFF. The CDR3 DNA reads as TGTGCCAGTGGGTTCGAGCGGGCCTACAATGAGCAGTTCTTC.

The CDR3 nucleotides read TGTGCCAGCAGCTTAGGTTGGGCCCAAGAGACCCAGTACTTC. As protein: CASSLGWAQETQYF. The chain uses TRBV7-2 and TRBJ2-5; D gene unclear. Germline V CDR1 and CDR2: SGHTA, FQGNSA. This CDR3 is built from 14 residues. With 1 base removed from V and 1 base from J, the gap between germline ends came to 7 bases.

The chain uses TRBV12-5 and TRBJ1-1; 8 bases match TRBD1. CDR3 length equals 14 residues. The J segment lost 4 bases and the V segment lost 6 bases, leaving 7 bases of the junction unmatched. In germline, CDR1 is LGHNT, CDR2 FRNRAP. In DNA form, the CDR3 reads TGTGCTAGTGGGTCGACAGGGGCCCGCACTGAAGCTTTCTTT. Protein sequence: CASGSTGARTEAFF.

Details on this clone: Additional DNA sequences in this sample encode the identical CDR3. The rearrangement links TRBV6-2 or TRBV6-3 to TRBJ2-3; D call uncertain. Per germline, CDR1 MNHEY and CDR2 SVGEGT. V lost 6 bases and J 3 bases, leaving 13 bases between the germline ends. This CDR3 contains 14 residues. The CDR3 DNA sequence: TGTGCCAGCAGCAAACTTGGTCGGACAGATACGCAGTATTTT. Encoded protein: CASSKLGRTDTQYF.

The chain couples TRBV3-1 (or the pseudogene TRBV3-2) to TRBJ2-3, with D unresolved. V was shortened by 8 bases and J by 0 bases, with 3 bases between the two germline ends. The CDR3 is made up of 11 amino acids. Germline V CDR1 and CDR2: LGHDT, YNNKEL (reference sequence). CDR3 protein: CASPSTDTQYF. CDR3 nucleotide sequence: TGTGCCAGCCCTAGCACAGATACGCAGTATTTT.

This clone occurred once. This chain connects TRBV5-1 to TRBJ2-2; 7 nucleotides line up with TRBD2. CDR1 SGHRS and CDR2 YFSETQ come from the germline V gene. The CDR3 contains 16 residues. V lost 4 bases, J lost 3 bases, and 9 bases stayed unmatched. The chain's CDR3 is CASSRRLARDTGELFF. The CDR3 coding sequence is TGCGCCAGCAGCCGACGACTAGCTAGGGACACCGGGGAGCTGTTTTTT.

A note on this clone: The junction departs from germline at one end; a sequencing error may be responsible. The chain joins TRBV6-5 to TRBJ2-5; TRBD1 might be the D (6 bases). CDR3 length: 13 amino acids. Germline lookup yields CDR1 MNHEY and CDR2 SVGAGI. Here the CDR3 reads CASGYGQKETQYF. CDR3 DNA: TGTGCCAGCGGTTATGGACAGAAAGAGACCCAGTACTTC.

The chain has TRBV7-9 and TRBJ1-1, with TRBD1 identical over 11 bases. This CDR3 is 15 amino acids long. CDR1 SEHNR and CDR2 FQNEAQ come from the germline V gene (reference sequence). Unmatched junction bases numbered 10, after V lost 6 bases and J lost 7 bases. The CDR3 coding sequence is TGTGCCAGCAGTCGACGGACAGGGGGCGCCGGTGAAGCTTTCTTT. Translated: CASSRRTGGAGEAFF.

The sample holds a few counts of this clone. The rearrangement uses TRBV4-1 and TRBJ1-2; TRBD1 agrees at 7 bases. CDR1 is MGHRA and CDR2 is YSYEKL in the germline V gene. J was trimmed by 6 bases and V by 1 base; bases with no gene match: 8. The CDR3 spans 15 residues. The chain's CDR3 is CASSQVQQGRNGYTF. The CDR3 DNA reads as TGCGCCAGCAGCCAAGTACAACAGGGGAGGAATGGCTACACCTTC.

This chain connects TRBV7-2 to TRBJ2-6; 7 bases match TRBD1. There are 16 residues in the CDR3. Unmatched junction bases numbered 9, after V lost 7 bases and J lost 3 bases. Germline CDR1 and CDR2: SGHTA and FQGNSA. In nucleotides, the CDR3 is TGTGCCAGCACCCTAGACAGGGTGGGTGGGGCCAACGTCCTGACTTTC. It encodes CASTLDRVGGANVLTF.

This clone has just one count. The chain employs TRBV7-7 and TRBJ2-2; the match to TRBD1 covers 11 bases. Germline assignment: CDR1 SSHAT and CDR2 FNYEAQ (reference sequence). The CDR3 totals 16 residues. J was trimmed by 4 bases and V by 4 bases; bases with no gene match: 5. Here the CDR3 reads CASSSGQGAITGELFF. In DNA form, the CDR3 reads TGTGCCAGCAGCTCCGGACAGGGGGCTATCACCGGGGAGCTGTTTTTT.

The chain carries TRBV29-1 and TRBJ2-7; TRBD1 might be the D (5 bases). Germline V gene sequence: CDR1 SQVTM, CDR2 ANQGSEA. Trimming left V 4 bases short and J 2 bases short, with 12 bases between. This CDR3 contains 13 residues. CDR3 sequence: CSVAGMGPYEQYF. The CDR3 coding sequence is TGCAGCGTTGCTGGGATGGGGCCCTACGAGCAGTACTTC.

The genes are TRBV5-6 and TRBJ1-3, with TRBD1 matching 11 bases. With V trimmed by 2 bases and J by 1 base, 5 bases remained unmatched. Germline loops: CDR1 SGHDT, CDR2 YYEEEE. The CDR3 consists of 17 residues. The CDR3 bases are TGTGCCAGCAGCTTTCTCGGGGACAGGGGGTCTGGAAACACCATATATTTT. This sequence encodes CASSFLGDRGSGNTIYF.

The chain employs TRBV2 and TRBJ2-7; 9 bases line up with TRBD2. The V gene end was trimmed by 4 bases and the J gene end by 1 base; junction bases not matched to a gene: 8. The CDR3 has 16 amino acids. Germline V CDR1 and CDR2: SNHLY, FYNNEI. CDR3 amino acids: CASSGEAGGPSYEQYF. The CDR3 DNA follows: TGTGCCAGCAGTGGGGAGGCGGGAGGGCCTTCCTACGAGCAGTACTTC.

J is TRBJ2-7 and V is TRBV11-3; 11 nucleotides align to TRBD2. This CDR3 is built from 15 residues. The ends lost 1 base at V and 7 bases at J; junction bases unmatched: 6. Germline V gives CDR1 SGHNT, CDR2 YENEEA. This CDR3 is CASSLAGLAGGEQYV. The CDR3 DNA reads TGTGCCAGCAGCTTAGCGGGGCTAGCGGGAGGAGAGCAGTACGTC.

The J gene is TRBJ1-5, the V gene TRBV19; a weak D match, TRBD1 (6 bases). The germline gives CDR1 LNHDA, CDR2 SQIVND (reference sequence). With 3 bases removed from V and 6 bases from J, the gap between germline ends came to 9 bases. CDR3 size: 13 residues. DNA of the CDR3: TGTGCCAGTAGTATTCAGGACAGTCAGCCCCAGCATTTT. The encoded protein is CASSIQDSQPQHF.

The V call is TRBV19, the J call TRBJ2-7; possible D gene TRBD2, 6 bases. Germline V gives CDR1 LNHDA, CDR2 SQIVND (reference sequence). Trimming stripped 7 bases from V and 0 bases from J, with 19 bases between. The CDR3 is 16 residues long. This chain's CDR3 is CASIEGGGATSYEQYF. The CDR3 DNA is TGTGCCAGTATTGAGGGTGGCGGGGCAACCTCCTACGAGCAGTACTTC. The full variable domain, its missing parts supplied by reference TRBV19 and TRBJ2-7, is DGGITQSPKYLFRKEGQNVTLSCEQNLNHDAMYWYRQDPGQGLRLIYYSQIVNDFQKGDIAEGYSVSREKKESFPLTVTSAQKNPTAFYLCASIEGGGATSYEQYFGPGTRLTVT.

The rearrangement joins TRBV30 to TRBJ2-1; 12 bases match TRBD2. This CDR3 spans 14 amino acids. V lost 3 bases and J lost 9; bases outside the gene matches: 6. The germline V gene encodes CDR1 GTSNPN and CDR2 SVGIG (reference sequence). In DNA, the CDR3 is TGTGCCTGGAGCCCTAGCGGGAGGGCTACTGAGCAGTTCTTC. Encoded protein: CAWSPSGRATEQFF.

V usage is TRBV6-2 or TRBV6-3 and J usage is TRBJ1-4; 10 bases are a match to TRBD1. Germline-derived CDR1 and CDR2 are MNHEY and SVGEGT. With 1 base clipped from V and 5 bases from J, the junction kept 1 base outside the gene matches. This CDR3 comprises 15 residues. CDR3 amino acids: CASSYWGQGNEKLFF. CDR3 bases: TGTGCCAGCAGTTACTGGGGACAGGGGAATGAAAAACTGTTTTTT.

The CDR3 protein is CASSYSDRGNNYGYTF. DNA for the CDR3: TGTGCCAGCAGTTACAGCGACAGGGGAAATAACTATGGCTACACCTTC. This rearrangement joins TRBV6-2 or TRBV6-3 to TRBJ1-2; TRBD1 matches 8 bases. CDR3 length: 16 amino acids. Per germline, CDR1 MNHEY and CDR2 SVGEGT. The J segment lost 1 base and the V segment lost 2 bases, leaving 6 bases of the junction unmatched.

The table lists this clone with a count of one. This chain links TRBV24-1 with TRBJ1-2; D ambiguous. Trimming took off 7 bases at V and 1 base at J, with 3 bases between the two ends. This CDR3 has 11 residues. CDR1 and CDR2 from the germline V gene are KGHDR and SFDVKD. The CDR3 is CATSNNYGYTF. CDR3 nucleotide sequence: TGTGCCACCAGCAATAACTATGGCTACACCTTC.